This T cell receptor beta chain was sequenced in a study of T cells after yellow fever vaccination. TCRdb processed the 5' RACE reads anew with MiXCR; each CDR3 protein has one entry. There are about 350,000 distinct CDR3 sequences in the sample; 4.1% occur only once, and roughly 24% lies in the top ten. The material was PBMCs, obtained 5 days after the yellow fever booster vaccination. This sequence originates from a man between 18 and 35 years old who received the YFV17D yellow fever vaccine.

The CDR3 spells CASSLSPGIQETQYF. CDR3 DNA sequence: TGTGCCAGCAGCTTATCCCCAGGGATCCAAGAGACCCAGTACTTC. The rearrangement joins TRBV7-6 to TRBJ2-5, with a weak D call TRBD1 (5 bases). CDR1 SGHVS and CDR2 FNYEAQ come from the germline V gene. With 2 bases removed from V and 1 base from J, the gap between germline ends came to 11 bases. This CDR3 is built from 15 residues.